This entry is about one TCR beta chain. What it binds is unknown. This record comes from a study of T cells after yellow fever vaccination. Background on the study: Preparation used SMART-Seq v4 Ultra Low Input for the low-cell-number fractions.

CDR3 length: 17 amino acids. CDR1 is SGHDT and CDR2 is YYEEEE in the germline V gene. Trimming shortened V by 1 base and J by 3 bases, and 17 bases separated the two germline ends. UMIs were added to TCR cDNA along with a universal primer site when it was made by 5'RACE template switching. MiXCR was run by TCRdb on the 5' RACE reads, yielding one entry per CDR3 protein. Of some 320,000 distinct CDR3 sequences listed, about 10% are singletons. Study-level points and caveats: A large majority of primary-vaccination clones showed up again after the booster (about 97% CD4, around 90% CD8). Weaker overall was a secondary response that nonetheless peaked faster, on day 5 versus 15.

V and J are TRBV5-6 and TRBJ1-5; D not certain. The source material was CD4+ T cells sorted from PBMCs, sampled 45 days after the yellow fever booster vaccination. The clonotype originates from a man aged 18 to 30 who received the YFV17D yellow fever vaccine. For the CDR3, the DNA is TGTGCCAGCAGCTTGTCTGGGGTCATAGGTGACAATCAGCCCCAGCATTTT. Translating gives CASSLSGVIGDNQPQHF.